The clone carrying this TCR beta chain is medium-sized (0.01 to 0.1%) within its sample. The sample is drawn from a study of blood T cell repertoires in COVID-19. Study details: The analysed material was cDNA or gDNA that came from T cells, B-cell-depleted T cells, or PBMCs.

Per the germline V gene, CDR1 is WNHNN and CDR2 is SYGVQD (reference sequence). The CDR3 totals 15 residues. Losses at the gene ends were 2 bases for V and 11 bases for J; bases not matched to a gene: 9. Original handling: It was from reference gene primer amplification that nucleated cell counts were estimated. Profiling relied on immunoSEQ multiplex PCR, and the TCRdb table lists in-frame clones only, not all of them. For V, J and clone size, that table is used; D and trimming come from the DNA. This sample has roughly 100,000 clones, with 70% to 90% found just once. The sequence was collected from a man over 45 in a cohort sampled during active COVID-19. Sequencing was carried out using peripheral blood. The gene calls are TRBV10-1 and TRBJ1-1, with 12 bases that match TRBD1. The CDR3 loop is CASSEAGTGGRLAFF. The CDR3, as DNA: TGCGCCAGCAGTGAGGCCGGGACAGGGGGCAGATTGGCTTTCTTT.